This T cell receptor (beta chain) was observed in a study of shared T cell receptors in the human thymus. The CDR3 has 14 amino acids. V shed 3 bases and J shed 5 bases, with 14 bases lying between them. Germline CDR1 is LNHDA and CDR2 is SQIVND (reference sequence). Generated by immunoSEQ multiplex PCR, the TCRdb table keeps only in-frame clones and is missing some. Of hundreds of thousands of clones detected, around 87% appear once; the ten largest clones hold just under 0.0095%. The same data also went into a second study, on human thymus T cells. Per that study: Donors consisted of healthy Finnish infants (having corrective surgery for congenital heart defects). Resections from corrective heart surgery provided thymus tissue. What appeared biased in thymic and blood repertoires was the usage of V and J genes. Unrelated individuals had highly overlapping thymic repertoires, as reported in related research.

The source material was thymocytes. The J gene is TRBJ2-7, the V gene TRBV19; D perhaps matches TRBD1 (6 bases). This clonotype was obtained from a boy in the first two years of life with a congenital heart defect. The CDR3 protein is CASSIPGVAHEQYF. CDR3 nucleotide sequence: TGTGCCAGTAGTATCCCAGGGGTGGCCCACGAGCAGTACTTC.